The rows below give T cell receptor beta chains drawn from one sample of a study of T cell repertoires in cytomegalovirus infection. TCRdb ran MiXCR on the reads and lists one entry per CDR3 protein. The table has some 700,000 distinct CDR3 sequences, roughly 35% seen once. Material: PBMCs. The receptors come from a human donor in good health (CMV status not recorded). Some clones in this sample may be carry-over from other donors' samples. The CDR3 runs from the conserved cysteine through the conserved F or W. The order of the fields is CDR3 protein, CDR3 DNA, J gene, V gene, clone size, D gene. The D gene is left open where the match is weak. Where a row states a size, it is once, few, many or the class of an expanded clone; other rows omit it.

CDR3 protein: CASRGDRFQETQYF; CDR3 DNA: TGTGCCAGTAGGGGGGACAGGTTCCAAGAGACCCAGTACTTC; J gene: TRBJ2-5; V gene: TRBV19; clone size: few; D gene: TRBD1
CDR3 protein: CASSPQLMNTGELFF; CDR3 DNA: TGTGCCAGTAGTCCCCAACTGATGAACACCGGGGAGCTGTTTTTT; J gene: TRBJ2-2; V gene: TRBV19; clone size: many; D gene: NA
CDR3 protein: CASSSLQGKTEAFF; CDR3 DNA: TGTGCCAGCAGCTCGTTACAGGGGAAGACTGAAGCTTTCTTT; J gene: TRBJ1-1; V gene: TRBV7-3; clone size: few; D gene: TRBD1
CDR3 protein: CASEARSSYNEQFF; CDR3 DNA: TGTGCCAGCGAAGCTAGGAGCTCCTACAATGAGCAGTTCTTC; J gene: TRBJ2-1; V gene: TRBV12-3/TRBV12-4; clone size: many; D gene: NA
CDR3 protein: CASSIGRVYEQFF; CDR3 DNA: TGTGCCAGTAGTATAGGAAGAGTCTATGAGCAGTTCTTC; J gene: TRBJ2-1; V gene: TRBV19; clone size: NA; D gene: NA
CDR3 protein: CASSQRSYTGELFF; CDR3 DNA: TGTGCCAGCAGCCAGAGGAGTTACACCGGGGAGCTGTTTTTT; J gene: TRBJ2-2; V gene: TRBV14; clone size: NA; D gene: NA
CDR3 protein: CSARWGGGYTGELFF; CDR3 DNA: TGCAGTGCTAGGTGGGGAGGTGGCTACACCGGGGAGCTGTTTTTT; J gene: TRBJ2-2; V gene: TRBV20-1; clone size: NA; D gene: NA
CDR3 protein: CSARDPGRTTGELFF; CDR3 DNA: TGCAGTGCTAGAGATCCGGGACGGACCACCGGGGAGCTGTTTTTT; J gene: TRBJ2-2; V gene: TRBV20-1; clone size: NA; D gene: NA
CDR3 protein: CASSYTRDNEQFF; CDR3 DNA: TGTGCCAGCAGTTACACCCGGGACAATGAGCAGTTCTTC; J gene: TRBJ2-1; V gene: TRBV6-5; clone size: NA; D gene: NA
CDR3 protein: CASSMPSRNPSNEQFF; CDR3 DNA: TGTGCCAGCAGTATGCCGTCGCGTAACCCCAGCAATGAGCAGTTCTTC; J gene: TRBJ2-1; V gene: TRBV28; clone size: few; D gene: NA
CDR3 protein: CASTNRGTKNSNQPQHF; CDR3 DNA: TGTGCCAGCACTAACAGGGGAACGAAAAATAGCAATCAGCCCCAGCATTTT; J gene: TRBJ1-5; V gene: TRBV11-3; clone size: few; D gene: TRBD1
CDR3 protein: CSGLTGGPNTEAFF; CDR3 DNA: TGCAGCGGATTAACAGGGGGCCCGAACACTGAAGCTTTCTTT; J gene: TRBJ1-1; V gene: TRBV29-1; clone size: few; D gene: TRBD1
CDR3 protein: CASSLDSTSNEQFF; CDR3 DNA: TGTGCCAGCAGCCTTGACTCCACATCGAATGAGCAGTTCTTC; J gene: TRBJ2-1; V gene: TRBV5-5; clone size: NA; D gene: NA
CDR3 protein: CASSLEGWGNTEAFF; CDR3 DNA: TGTGCCAGCAGCTTAGAAGGATGGGGGAACACTGAAGCTTTCTTT; J gene: TRBJ1-1; V gene: TRBV7-8; clone size: NA; D gene: NA
CDR3 protein: CASSLGGPSTSYNEQFF; CDR3 DNA: TGTGCCAGCAGTTTGGGCGGCCCCTCTACCTCCTACAATGAGCAGTTCTTC; J gene: TRBJ2-1; V gene: TRBV27; clone size: NA; D gene: NA
CDR3 protein: CASSVPGQVGEQYF; CDR3 DNA: TGTGCCAGCAGCGTACCGGGACAAGTCGGCGAGCAGTACTTC; J gene: TRBJ2-7; V gene: TRBV7-9; clone size: few; D gene: NA
CDR3 protein: CASAGTSSWEQYF; CDR3 DNA: TGTGCCAGTGCCGGGACTAGTTCGTGGGAGCAGTACTTC; J gene: TRBJ2-7; V gene: TRBV19; clone size: NA; D gene: TRBD2
CDR3 protein: CASSSPSGTSGRASGEQFF; CDR3 DNA: TGTGCCAGCAGTTCTCCCTCCGGGACTAGCGGGAGGGCCAGTGGTGAGCAGTTCTTC; J gene: TRBJ2-1; V gene: TRBV28; clone size: few; D gene: TRBD2
CDR3 protein: CSVLTWGYTF; CDR3 DNA: TGCAGCGTGTTAACGTGGGGCTACACCTTC; J gene: TRBJ1-2; V gene: TRBV29-1; clone size: NA; D gene: NA
CDR3 protein: CASSYGRRVVEKTEAFF; CDR3 DNA: TGTGCCAGCAGTTACGGGCGTCGGGTCGTGGAAAAAACTGAAGCTTTCTTT; J gene: TRBJ1-1; V gene: TRBV6-5; clone size: NA; D gene: NA
CDR3 protein: CASSRASGRGSYEQYF; CDR3 DNA: TGTGCCAGCAGCCGGGCTAGCGGGAGGGGCTCCTACGAGCAGTACTTC; J gene: TRBJ2-7; V gene: TRBV7-2; clone size: NA; D gene: TRBD2
CDR3 protein: CASSLGTLAHGAYEQYF; CDR3 DNA: TGTGCCAGCAGCTTAGGGACCCTAGCCCACGGAGCCTACGAGCAGTACTTC; J gene: TRBJ2-7; V gene: TRBV7-2; clone size: few; D gene: NA
CDR3 protein: CASSRGGSDTQYF; CDR3 DNA: TGTGCCAGCAGTCGAGGAGGTTCAGATACGCAGTATTTT; J gene: TRBJ2-3; V gene: TRBV28; clone size: few; D gene: NA
CDR3 protein: CASSATGAETQYF; CDR3 DNA: TGTGCCAGCAGCGCGACAGGGGCGGAGACCCAGTACTTC; J gene: TRBJ2-5; V gene: TRBV11-2; clone size: few; D gene: TRBD1
CDR3 protein: CASSASVSGDTQYF; CDR3 DNA: TGTGCCAGTAGCGCTAGCGTTTCTGGCGATACGCAGTATTTT; J gene: TRBJ2-3; V gene: TRBV19; clone size: NA; D gene: NA
CDR3 protein: CASSSRQGWPGTEAFF; CDR3 DNA: TGCGCCAGCAGCTCCAGACAGGGGTGGCCTGGCACTGAAGCTTTCTTT; J gene: TRBJ1-1; V gene: TRBV5-1; clone size: NA; D gene: TRBD1
CDR3 protein: CAIGPLGHLHTEAFF; CDR3 DNA: TGTGCCATCGGCCCGTTGGGACACCTTCACACTGAAGCTTTCTTT; J gene: TRBJ1-1; V gene: TRBV9; clone size: NA; D gene: NA